This TCR beta chain was identified in a study of control samples from healthy donors and cancer patients. Repertoires were generated with immunoSEQ multiplex PCR, while TCRdb's copy carries only in-frame clones and drops some. The data show about 72,000 clones, with roughly 92% seen just once and over 4.5% held by the top ten. The germline gives CDR1 SNHLY, CDR2 FYNNEI. Trimming took 3 bases from V and 1 from J; bases not matched to a gene: 1. This CDR3 spans 14 amino acids. Sample: blood. The receptor was derived from a woman aged 60-75 years in good health. J is TRBJ2-3 and V is TRBV2; TRBD1 matches at 7 bases. Written as DNA, the CDR3 is TGTGCCAGCAGTGATCAGGGGGGCACAGATACGCAGTATTTT. Its protein product is CASSDQGGTDTQYF.